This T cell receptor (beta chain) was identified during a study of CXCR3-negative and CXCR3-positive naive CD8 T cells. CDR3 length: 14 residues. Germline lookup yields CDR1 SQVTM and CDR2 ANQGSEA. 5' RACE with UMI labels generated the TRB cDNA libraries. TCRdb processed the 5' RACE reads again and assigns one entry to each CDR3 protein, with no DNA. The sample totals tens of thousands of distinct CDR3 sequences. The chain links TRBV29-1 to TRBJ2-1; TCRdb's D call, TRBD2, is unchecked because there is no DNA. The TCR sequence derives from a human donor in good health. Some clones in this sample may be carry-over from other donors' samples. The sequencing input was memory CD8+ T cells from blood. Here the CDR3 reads CSVRLAGAGDEQFF.